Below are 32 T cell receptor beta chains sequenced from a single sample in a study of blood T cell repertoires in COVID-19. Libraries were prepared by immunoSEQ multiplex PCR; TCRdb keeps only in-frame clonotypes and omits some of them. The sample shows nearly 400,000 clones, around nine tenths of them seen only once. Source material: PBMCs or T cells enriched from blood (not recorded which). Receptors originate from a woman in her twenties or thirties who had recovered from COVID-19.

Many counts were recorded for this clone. The CDR3 sequence: CASSLQPTSGGYNEQFF. Here the CDR3 DNA reads TGTGCCAGCAGCCTACAACCCACTAGCGGGGGGTACAATGAGCAGTTCTTC. The gene calls are TRBV25-1 and TRBJ2-1; 12 bases agree with TRBD2. Germline CDR1 and CDR2: MGHDK and SYGVNS. This CDR3 comprises 17 residues. The V segment lost 6 bases and the J segment 4 bases; nucleotides outside the gene matches: 10.

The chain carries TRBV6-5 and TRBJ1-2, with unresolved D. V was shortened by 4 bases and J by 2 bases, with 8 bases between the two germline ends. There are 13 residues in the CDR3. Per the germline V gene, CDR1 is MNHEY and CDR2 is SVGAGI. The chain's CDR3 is CASSWESNYGYTF. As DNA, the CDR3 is TGTGCCAGCAGTTGGGAGTCGAACTATGGCTACACCTTC.

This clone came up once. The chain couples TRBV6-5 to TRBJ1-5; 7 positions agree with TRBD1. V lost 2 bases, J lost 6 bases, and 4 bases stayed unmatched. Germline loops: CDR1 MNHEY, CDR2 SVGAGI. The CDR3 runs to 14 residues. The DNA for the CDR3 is TGTGCCAGCAGTTACGCGGCAGGGGGTCAGCCCCAGCATTTT. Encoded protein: CASSYAAGGQPQHF.

The CDR3 DNA follows: TGTGCCAGCAGTTTTCACAGGGTTGGGGAGCAGTTCTTC. Its translation is CASSFHRVGEQFF. The J gene is TRBJ2-1, the V gene TRBV6-5, with a weak D call TRBD1 (6 bases). The CDR3 extends over 13 amino acids. Germline V gene sequence: CDR1 MNHEY, CDR2 SVGAGI. V dropped 4 bases and J dropped 10 bases, with 14 bases sitting between them.

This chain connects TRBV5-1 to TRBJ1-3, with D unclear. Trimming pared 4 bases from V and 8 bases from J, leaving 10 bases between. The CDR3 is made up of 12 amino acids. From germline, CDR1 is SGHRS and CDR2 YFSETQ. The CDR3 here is CASSGYGDTIYF. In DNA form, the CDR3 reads TGCGCCAGCAGCGGATACGGGGACACCATATATTTT. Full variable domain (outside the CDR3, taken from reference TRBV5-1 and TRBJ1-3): KAGVTQTPRYLIKTRGQQVTLSCSPISGHRSVSWYQQTPGQGLQFLFEYFSETQRNKGNFPGRFSGRQFSNSRSEMNVSTLELGDSALYLCASSGYGDTIYFGEGSWLTVV.

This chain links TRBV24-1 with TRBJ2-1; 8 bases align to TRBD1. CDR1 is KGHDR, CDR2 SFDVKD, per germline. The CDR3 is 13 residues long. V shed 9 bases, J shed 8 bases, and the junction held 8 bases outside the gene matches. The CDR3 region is CATAAGGGDEQFF. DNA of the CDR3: TGTGCCACCGCGGCAGGGGGCGGGGATGAGCAGTTCTTC.

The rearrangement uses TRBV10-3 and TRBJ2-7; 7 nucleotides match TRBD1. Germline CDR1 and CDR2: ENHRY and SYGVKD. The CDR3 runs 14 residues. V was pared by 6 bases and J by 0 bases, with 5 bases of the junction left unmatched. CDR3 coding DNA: TGTGCCATCAGCCGGGACAGTCACTCCTACGAGCAGTACTTC. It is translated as CAISRDSHSYEQYF.

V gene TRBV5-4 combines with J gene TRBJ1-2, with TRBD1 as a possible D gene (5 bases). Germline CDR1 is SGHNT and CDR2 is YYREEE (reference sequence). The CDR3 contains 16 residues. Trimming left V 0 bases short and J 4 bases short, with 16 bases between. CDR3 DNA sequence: TGTGCCAGCAGCTTGGACAGGTTCGGACCCATCTATGGCTACACCTTC. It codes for CASSLDRFGPIYGYTF.

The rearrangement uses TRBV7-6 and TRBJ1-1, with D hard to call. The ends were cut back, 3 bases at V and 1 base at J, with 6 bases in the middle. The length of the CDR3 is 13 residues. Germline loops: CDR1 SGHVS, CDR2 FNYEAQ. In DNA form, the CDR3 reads TGTGCCAGCAGCTTCCCGGGGAACACTGAAGCTTTCTTT. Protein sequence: CASSFPGNTEAFF.

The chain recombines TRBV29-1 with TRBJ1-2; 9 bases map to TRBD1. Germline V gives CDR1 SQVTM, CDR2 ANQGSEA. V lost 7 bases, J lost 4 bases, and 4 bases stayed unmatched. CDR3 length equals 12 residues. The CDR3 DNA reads TGCAGCGCCGCGACAGGGGGCTATGGCTACACCTTC. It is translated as CSAATGGYGYTF.

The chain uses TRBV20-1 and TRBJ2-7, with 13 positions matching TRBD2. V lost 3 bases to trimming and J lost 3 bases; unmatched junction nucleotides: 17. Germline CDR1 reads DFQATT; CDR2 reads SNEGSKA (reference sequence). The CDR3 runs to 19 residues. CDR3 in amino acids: CSASMAPGGLAGAIYEQYF. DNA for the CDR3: TGCAGTGCTAGTATGGCTCCCGGTGGACTAGCGGGAGCCATCTACGAGCAGTACTTC.

CDR3 residues: CASRSRGEGNSPLHF. The CDR3 DNA reads TGTGCCAGCAGGTCCAGGGGAGAGGGTAATTCACCCCTCCACTTT. V gene TRBV2 combines with J gene TRBJ1-6, with a possible D match to TRBD1 (6 bases). V was pared by 6 bases and J by 6 bases, with 15 bases between. The CDR3 loop spans 15 amino acids. CDR1 SNHLY and CDR2 FYNNEI come from the germline V gene.

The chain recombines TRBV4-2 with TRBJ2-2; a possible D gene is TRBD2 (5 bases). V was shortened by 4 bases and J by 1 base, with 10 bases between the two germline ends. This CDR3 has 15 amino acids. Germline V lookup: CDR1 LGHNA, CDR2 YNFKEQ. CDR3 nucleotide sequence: TGTGCCAGCAGCCCACGTGGAGGGAACACCGGGGAGCTGTTTTTT. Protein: CASSPRGGNTGELFF.

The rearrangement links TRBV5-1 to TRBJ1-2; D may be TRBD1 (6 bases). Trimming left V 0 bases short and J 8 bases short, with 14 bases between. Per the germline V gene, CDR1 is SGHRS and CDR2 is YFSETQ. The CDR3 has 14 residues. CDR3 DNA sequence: TGCGCCAGCAGCTTGGGGACAGCCCTGTTGGGCTACACCTTC. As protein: CASSLGTALLGYTF.

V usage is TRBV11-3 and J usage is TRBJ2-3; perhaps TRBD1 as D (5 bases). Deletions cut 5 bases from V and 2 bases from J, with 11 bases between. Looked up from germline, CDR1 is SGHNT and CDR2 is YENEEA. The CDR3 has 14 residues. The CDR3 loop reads CASSPRQTTDTQYF. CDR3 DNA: TGTGCCAGCAGCCCAAGACAGACCACAGATACGCAGTATTTT.

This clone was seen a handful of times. CDR3 DNA sequence: TGTGCCATCAGTCCGAGTGAGGCGGGGGCCTACGAGCAGTACTTC. Translated, it gives CAISPSEAGAYEQYF. V usage is TRBV10-3 and J usage is TRBJ2-7; TRBD2 agrees at 7 bases. The CDR3 consists of 15 residues. Trimming at V came to 5 bases and at J to 2 bases, leaving 9 bases not matched to a gene. Per the germline V gene, CDR1 is ENHRY and CDR2 is SYGVKD.

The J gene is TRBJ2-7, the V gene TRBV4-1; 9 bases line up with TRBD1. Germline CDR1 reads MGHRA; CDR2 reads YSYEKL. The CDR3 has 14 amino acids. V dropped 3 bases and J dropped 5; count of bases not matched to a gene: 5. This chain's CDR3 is CASSQPRTGDEQYF. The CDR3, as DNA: TGCGCCAGCAGCCAGCCCAGGACAGGGGACGAGCAGTACTTC.

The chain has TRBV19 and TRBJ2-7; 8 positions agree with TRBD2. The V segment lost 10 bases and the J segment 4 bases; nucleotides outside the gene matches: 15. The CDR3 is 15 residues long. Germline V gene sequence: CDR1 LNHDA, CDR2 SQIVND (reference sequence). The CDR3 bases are TGTGCCACTCAAGCCGGGGGGGCGCCTAGTTACGAGCAGTACTTC. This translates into CATQAGGAPSYEQYF.

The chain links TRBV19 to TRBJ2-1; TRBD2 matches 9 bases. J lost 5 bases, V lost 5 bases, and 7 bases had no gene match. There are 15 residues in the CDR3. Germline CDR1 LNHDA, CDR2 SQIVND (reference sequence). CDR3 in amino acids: CASSLRLAAHNEQFF. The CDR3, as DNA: TGTGCCAGTAGTCTCCGACTAGCGGCTCACAATGAGCAGTTCTTC. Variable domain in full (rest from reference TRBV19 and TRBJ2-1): DGGITQSPKYLFRKEGQNVTLSCEQNLNHDAMYWYRQDPGQGLRLIYYSQIVNDFQKGDIAEGYSVSREKKESFPLTVTSAQKNPTAFYLCASSLRLAAHNEQFFGPGTRLTVL.

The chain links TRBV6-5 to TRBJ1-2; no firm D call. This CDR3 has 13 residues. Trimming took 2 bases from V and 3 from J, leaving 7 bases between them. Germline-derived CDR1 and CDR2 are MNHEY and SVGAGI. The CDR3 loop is CASSYPGYYGYTF. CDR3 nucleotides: TGTGCCAGCAGTTACCCAGGTTACTATGGCTACACCTTC.

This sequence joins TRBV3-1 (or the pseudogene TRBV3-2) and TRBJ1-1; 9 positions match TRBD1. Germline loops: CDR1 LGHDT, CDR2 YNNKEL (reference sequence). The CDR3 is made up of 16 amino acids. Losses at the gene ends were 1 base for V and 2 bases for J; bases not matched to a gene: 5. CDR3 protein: CASSQVVTGGNTEAFF. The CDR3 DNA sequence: TGTGCCAGCAGCCAAGTAGTGACAGGGGGAAACACTGAAGCTTTCTTT.

The CDR3 region has the DNA TGTGCGACCTCACAGGGTAGCTCCTACGAGCAGTACTTC. Translation gives CATSQGSSYEQYF. J is TRBJ2-7 and V is TRBV19; weak D call: TRBD1 (6 bases). CDR3 length equals 13 residues. Germline V gene data show CDR1 as LNHDA and CDR2 as SQIVND (reference sequence).

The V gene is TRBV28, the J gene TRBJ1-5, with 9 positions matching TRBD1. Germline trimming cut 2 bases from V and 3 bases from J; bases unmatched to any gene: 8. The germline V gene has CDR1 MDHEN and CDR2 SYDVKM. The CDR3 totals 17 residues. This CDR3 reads CASSLVGQGGHNQPQHF. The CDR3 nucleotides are TGTGCCAGCAGTTTAGTGGGACAGGGTGGCCACAATCAGCCCCAGCATTTT.

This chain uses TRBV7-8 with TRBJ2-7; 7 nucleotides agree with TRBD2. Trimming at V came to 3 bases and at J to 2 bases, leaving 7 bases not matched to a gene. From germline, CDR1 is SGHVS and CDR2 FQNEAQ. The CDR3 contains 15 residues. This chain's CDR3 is CASSFPSSGAYEQYF. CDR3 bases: TGTGCCAGCAGCTTCCCCTCCAGCGGGGCCTACGAGCAGTACTTC. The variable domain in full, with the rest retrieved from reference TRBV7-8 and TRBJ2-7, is GAGVSQSPRYKVAKRGQDVALRCDPISGHVSLFWYQQALGQGPEFLTYFQNEAQLDKSGLPSDRFFAERPEGSVSTLKIQRTQQEDSAVYLCASSFPSSGAYEQYFGPGTRLTVT.

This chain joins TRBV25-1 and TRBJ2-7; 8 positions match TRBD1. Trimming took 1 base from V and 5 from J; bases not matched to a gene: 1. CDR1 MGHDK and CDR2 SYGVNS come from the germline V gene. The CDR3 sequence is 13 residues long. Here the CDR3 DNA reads TGTGCCAGCAGTGAATGGACAGGGAACGAGCAGTACTTC. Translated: CASSEWTGNEQYF.

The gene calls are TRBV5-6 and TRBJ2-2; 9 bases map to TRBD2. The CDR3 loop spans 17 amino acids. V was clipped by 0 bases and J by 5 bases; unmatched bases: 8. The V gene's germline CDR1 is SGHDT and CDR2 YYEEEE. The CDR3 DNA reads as TGTGCCAGCAGCTTGGCCTTAGCGGGAGTATCGACCGGGGAGCTGTTTTTT. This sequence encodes CASSLALAGVSTGELFF.

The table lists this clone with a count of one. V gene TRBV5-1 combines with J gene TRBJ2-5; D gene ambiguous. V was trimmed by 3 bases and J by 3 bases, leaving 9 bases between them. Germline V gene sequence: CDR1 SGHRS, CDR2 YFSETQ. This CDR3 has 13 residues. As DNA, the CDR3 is TGCGCCAGCAGCTCCGTTCTCGAAGAGACCCAGTACTTC. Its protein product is CASSSVLEETQYF. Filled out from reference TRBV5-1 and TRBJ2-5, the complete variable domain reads KAGVTQTPRYLIKTRGQQVTLSCSPISGHRSVSWYQQTPGQGLQFLFEYFSETQRNKGNFPGRFSGRQFSNSRSEMNVSTLELGDSALYLCASSSVLEETQYFGPGTRLLVL.

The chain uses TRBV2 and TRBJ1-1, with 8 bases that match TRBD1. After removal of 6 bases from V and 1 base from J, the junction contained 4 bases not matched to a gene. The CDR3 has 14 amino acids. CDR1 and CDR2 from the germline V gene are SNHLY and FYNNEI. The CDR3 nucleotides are TGTGCCAGCAGAGCGGGGACAGGGAACACTGAAGCTTTCTTT. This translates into CASRAGTGNTEAFF.

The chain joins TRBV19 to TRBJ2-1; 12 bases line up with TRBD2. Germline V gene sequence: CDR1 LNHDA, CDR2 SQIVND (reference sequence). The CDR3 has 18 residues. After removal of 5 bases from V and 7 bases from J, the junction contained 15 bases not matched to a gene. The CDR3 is CASSPRLAGVGFTNEQFF. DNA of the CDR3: TGTGCCAGTAGTCCGCGACTAGCGGGAGTCGGTTTTACGAATGAGCAGTTCTTC.

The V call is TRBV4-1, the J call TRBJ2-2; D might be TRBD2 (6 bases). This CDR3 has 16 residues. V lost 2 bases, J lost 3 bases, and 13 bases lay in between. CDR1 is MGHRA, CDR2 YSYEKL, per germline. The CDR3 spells CASSQSVGGYTGELFF. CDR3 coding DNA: TGCGCCAGCAGCCAATCCGTGGGGGGTTACACCGGGGAGCTGTTTTTT.

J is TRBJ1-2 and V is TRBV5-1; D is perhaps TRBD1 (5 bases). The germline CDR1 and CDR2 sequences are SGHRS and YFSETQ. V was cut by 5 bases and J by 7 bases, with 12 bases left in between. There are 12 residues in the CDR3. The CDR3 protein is CASSPRGVGYTF. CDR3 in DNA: TGCGCCAGCAGTCCGCGGGGGGTTGGCTACACCTTC.

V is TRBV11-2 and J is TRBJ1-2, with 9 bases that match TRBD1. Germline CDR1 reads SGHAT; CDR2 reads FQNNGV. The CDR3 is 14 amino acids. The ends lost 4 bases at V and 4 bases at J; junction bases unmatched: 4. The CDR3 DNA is TGTGCCAGCAGCTCGGACAGGGGTGGCTATGGCTACACCTTC. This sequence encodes CASSSDRGGYGYTF.